This T cell receptor (beta chain) was captured by sequencing in a study of early stage breast cancer tumors. Across the whole study: Of around 15 invasive breast tumors, 11 to 12 were hormone receptor-positive, HER2-negative. Study-level points and caveats: Tumor and normal breast were distinguished via blood comparison in about 90% of the 16 patients. Tumors had about 2.4-fold higher T cell density and higher clonality than adjacent normal breast tissue.

A word on this clone: Antigen specificity is unknown.

Trimming at V came to 4 bases and at J to 0 bases, leaving 6 bases not matched to a gene. This CDR3 has 16 residues. CDR1 is SGHRS, CDR2 YFSETQ, per germline. Assay used: immunoSEQ multiplex PCR; TCRdb lists only in-frame clones, some missing. Among around 78,000 clones listed, around 80% were seen once. The receptor comes from a person in their 60s with breast cancer. Sequenced material: blood. This chain connects TRBV5-1 to TRBJ1-2; 10 nucleotides agree with TRBD1. In DNA form, the CDR3 reads TGCGCCAGCAGCCTGGGACAGGGGATCACTAACTATGGCTACACCTTC. Amino acids: CASSLGQGITNYGYTF.